This is a list of T cell receptor beta chains from one sample in a study of vaccination effects on CD4 cells after COVID-19. The antigens of these receptors remain unknown. Clones were sequenced by immunoSEQ multiplex PCR, and TCRdb holds only the in-frame ones, with some missing. The sample has 50,000 or so clones, approximately 79% seen once; the top ten hold 5% to 6.5%. Here the sequenced sample was CD4+ T cells from PBMCs cultured with HCoV-OC43 spike peptides, taken before COVID-19 vaccination. Receptor source: a human donor who received a COVID-19 vaccine. Both conserved end residues are trimmed from each CDR3. A D gene is named only where the DNA matches it firmly.

j_call d_call cdr3_length v_call cdr3_aa
TRBJ2-1 TRBD2 17 TRBV5-1 ASSFMGLGPQGSYNEQF
TRBJ1-3 - 13 TRBV4-2 ASSRDTGFGNTIY
TRBJ1-1 - 11 TRBV6-1 ASSVQGATEAF
TRBJ2-3 TRBD2 16 TRBV5-1 ASSLFFGGADSTDTQY
TRBJ1-3 - 12 TRBV7-2 ASSLVTAGNTIY
TRBJ2-4 - 13 TRBV6-5 ASSSQGLAKNIQY
TRBJ2-6 TRBD2 16 TRBV19 ASSRTSGGRSGANVLT
TRBJ2-6 - 13 TRBV10-2 ASSAGGSGANVLT
TRBJ1-5 TRBD1 13 TRBV15 ATSTGTVRNQPQH
TRBJ2-1 - 11 TRBV11-2 ASSFGGHNEQF
TRBJ2-1 TRBD1 13 TRBV28 ASSRTGAGNNEQF
TRBJ1-2 TRBD1 12 TRBV15 ATRRDRGSYGYT
TRBJ1-1 - 13 TRBV5-1 ASSWGGGANTEAF
TRBJ1-3 - 11 TRBV29-1 SANVNSGNTIY
TRBJ2-5 TRBD1 12 TRBV7-9 ASSLGTGGETQY
TRBJ2-3 - 13 TRBV5-1 ASSLRTHAQDTQY
TRBJ2-3 - 11 TRBV9 ASSETVADTQY
TRBJ2-5 TRBD1 13 TRBV2 ASIRDRGPQETQY
TRBJ2-3 TRBD2 14 TRBV7-2 ASSGRAGGYTDTQY
TRBJ2-1 - 10 TRBV28 ASKTPDFEQF
TRBJ1-1 - 13 TRBV23-1 ASSLRQTTEPEAF
TRBJ1-6 - 15 TRBV7-2 ASSLGGGGRADSPLH
TRBJ1-4 - 13 TRBV5-6 ASSSILATNEKLF
TRBJ2-3 TRBD1 13 TRBV11-2 ASSARTGSTDTQY
TRBJ1-4 - 14 TRBV19 ASSIGRRVSNEKLF
TRBJ2-2 TRBD2 15 TRBV3-1/TRBV3-2 ASSRGLAGQNTGELF
TRBJ1-2 - 12 TRBV19 ASSIGGEFYGYT
TRBJ1-5 - 13 TRBV20-1 SASSPTHSNQPQH
TRBJ1-4 - 11 TRBV20-1 SASLAGLSKLF